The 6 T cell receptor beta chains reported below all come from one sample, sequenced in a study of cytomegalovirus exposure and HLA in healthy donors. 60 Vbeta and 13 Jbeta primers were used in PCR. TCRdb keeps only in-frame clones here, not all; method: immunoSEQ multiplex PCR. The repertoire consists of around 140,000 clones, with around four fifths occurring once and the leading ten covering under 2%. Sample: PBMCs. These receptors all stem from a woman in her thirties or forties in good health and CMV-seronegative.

CDR3 sequence: CSVATSGDYEQYF. The DNA of the CDR3 is TGCAGCGTTGCAACTAGCGGAGACTACGAGCAGTACTTC. The genes are TRBV29-1 and TRBJ2-7; 8 bases map to TRBD2. The CDR3 is 13 amino acids. Germline V lookup: CDR1 SQVTM, CDR2 ANQGSEA. The J segment lost 3 bases and the V segment lost 4 bases, leaving 5 bases of the junction unmatched.

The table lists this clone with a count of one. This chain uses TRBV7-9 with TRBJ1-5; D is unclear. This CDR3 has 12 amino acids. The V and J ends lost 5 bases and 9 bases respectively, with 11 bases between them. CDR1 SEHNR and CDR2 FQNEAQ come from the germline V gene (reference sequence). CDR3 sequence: CASSLWGGPQHF. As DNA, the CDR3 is TGTGCCAGCAGCCTTTGGGGAGGGCCCCAGCATTTT. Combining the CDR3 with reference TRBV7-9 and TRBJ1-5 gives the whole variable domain DTGVSQNPRHKITKRGQNVTFRCDPISEHNRLYWYRQTLGQGPEFLTYFQNEAQLEKSRLLSDRFSAERPKGSFSTLEIQRTEQGDSAMYLCASSLWGGPQHFGDGTRLSIL.

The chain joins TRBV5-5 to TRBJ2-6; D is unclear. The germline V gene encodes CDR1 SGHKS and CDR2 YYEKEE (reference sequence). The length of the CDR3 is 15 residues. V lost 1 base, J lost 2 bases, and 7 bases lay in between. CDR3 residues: CASSLISPGANVLTF. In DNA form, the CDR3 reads TGTGCCAGCAGCTTGATATCCCCTGGGGCCAACGTCCTGACTTTC.

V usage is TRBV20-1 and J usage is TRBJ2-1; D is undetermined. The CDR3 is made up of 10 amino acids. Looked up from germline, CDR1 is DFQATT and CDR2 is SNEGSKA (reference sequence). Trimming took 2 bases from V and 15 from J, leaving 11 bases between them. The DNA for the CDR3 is TGCAGTGCTAGATACGGTCCTCCGTTCTTC. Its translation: CSARYGPPFF.

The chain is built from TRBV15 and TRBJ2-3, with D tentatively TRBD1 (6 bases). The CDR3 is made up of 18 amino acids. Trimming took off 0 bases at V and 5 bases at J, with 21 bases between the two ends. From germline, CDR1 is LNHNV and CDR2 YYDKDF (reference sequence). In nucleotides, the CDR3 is TGTGCCACCAGCAGAGATTTTGGACAGTTTTGGTTACAAGATACGCAGTATTTT. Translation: CATSRDFGQFWLQDTQYF.

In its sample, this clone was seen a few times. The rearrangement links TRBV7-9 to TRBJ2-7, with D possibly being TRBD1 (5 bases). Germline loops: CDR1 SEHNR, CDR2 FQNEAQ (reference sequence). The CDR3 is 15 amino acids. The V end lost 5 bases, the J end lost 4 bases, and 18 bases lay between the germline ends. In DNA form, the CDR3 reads TGTGCCAGCAGCGGACGGACAAACGAGGTATACGAGCAGTACTTC. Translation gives CASSGRTNEVYEQYF.